This TCR beta chain derives from a study of immune cell composition in non-small cell lung cancer. Study details: Most cases were lung adenocarcinoma or squamous cell carcinoma.

Normal lung sampling was at least 3 cm from the tumour, as distant as possible. Template was genomic DNA from frozen, unsorted single-cell suspensions. Study results and limitations: No significant correlation existed between pack-years smoked and tumour clonality. Approximately 73% of squamous and approximately 30% of adenocarcinoma cases had tumour-associated clones >0.5%.

The length of the CDR3 is 13 residues. V gave up 3 bases and J gave up 3 bases, with 9 bases separating them. Per germline, CDR1 WSHSY and CDR2 SAAADI. Of note for this clone: Its matching antigen is unknown.

This table comes from immunoSEQ multiplex PCR, and its TCRdb copy is limited to in-frame clones, with some not included. Of some 5,100 clones detected, roughly 88% appear once; the ten largest clones hold roughly 5%. The sequencing input was non-adjacent lung tissue. The V call is TRBV10-2, the J call TRBJ2-7, with a possible D match to TRBD1 (6 bases). The TCR was taken from a human donor with non-small cell lung cancer. Some clones in this sample may be carry-over from other donors' samples. The CDR3 DNA follows: TGCGCCAGCAGTGATCCAGGGGTCTACGAGCAGTACTTC. It yields the protein CASSDPGVYEQYF.